The 26 T cell receptor beta chains below all came from one sample that was sequenced in a study of human T cells and chemical hapten exposure. Indicated time point: patch test 1, 2 weeks after DPC sensitization. As for treatment: therapeutic diphenylcyclopropenone sensitization with weekly scalp DPC. TCRdb reprocessed the RACE reads via MiXCR and lists one record per CDR3 protein. The repertoire holds just under 350,000 distinct CDR3 sequences, around 7% seen once, with 7.5% to 9% in the top ten. The sample here was whole blood, taken in connection with sensitization to the hapten diphenylcyclopropenone (DPC). The receptors were gathered from a woman aged 18-29 years with alopecia areata. Some clones in this sample may be carry-over from other donors' samples.

This clonotype has just a few counts. This chain connects TRBV7-8 to TRBJ1-2; possibly TRBD1 for D (6 bases). The germline V gene has CDR1 SGHVS and CDR2 FQNEAQ. The CDR3 spans 16 residues. V lost 0 bases, J lost 0 bases, and 11 bases lay in between. In nucleotides, the CDR3 is TGTGCCAGCAGCTTAGCGCGGACAGCACCTAACTATGGCTACACCTTC. It codes for CASSLARTAPNYGYTF.

This clonotype was seen repeatedly, ten times or more. The chain combines TRBV6-2 or TRBV6-3 with TRBJ1-5; D is uncertain. CDR1 is MNHEY, CDR2 SVGEGT, per germline. Deletions cut 6 bases from V and 3 bases from J, with 6 bases between. The length of the CDR3 is 12 residues. CDR3 amino acids: CASSRINQPQHF. The CDR3 DNA reads TGTGCCAGCAGCCGAATCAATCAGCCCCAGCATTTT.

This clonotype appeared a few times. Written as DNA, the CDR3 is TGCGCCAGCAGCTTGGCACTAGCGGGGAGACCCACAGATACGCAGTATTTT. Amino acids: CASSLALAGRPTDTQYF. The V and J genes are TRBV5-1 and TRBJ2-3; TRBD2 agrees at 10 bases. The CDR3 contains 17 residues. Germline V lookup: CDR1 SGHRS, CDR2 YFSETQ. V was clipped by 0 bases and J by 2 bases; unmatched bases: 6.

J is TRBJ1-5 and V is TRBV6-2 or TRBV6-3; unclear D gene. Trimming cost V 2 bases and J 7 bases, with 18 bases left between them. CDR3 length: 16 residues. Per the germline V gene, CDR1 is MNHEY and CDR2 is SVGEGT. The CDR3 sequence: CASSYDGREPWQPQHF. As DNA, the CDR3 is TGTGCCAGCAGTTACGATGGCAGAGAGCCTTGGCAGCCCCAGCATTTT.

Only a few counts were recorded for this clonotype. This chain links TRBV6-6 with TRBJ2-7; 12 bases align to TRBD2. With V trimmed by 7 bases and J by 0 bases, 4 bases remained unmatched. Germline values: CDR1 MNHNY, CDR2 SVGAGI (reference sequence). This CDR3 spans 15 amino acids. The CDR3: CASTPTSGSSYEQYF. CDR3 DNA sequence: TGTGCCAGCACCCCGACTAGCGGGAGCTCCTACGAGCAGTACTTC.

This clonotype was detected a few times. CDR3 nucleotide sequence: TGTGCCAGCAGTGACATGGGAGCCACAGATACGCAGTATTTT. Translated, it gives CASSDMGATDTQYF. The chain is built from TRBV6-1 and TRBJ2-3, with TRBD2 as a possible D gene (5 bases). Germline values: CDR1 MNHNS, CDR2 SASEGT. This CDR3 has 14 amino acids. Trimming took off 3 bases at V and 2 bases at J, with 9 bases between the two ends.

This clonotype has a count of ten or more. The V and J genes are TRBV7-2 and TRBJ2-1; the D gene is possibly TRBD2 (6 bases). V gave up 4 bases and J gave up 8 bases, with 18 bases separating them. The CDR3 runs to 15 residues. Per the germline V gene, CDR1 is SGHTA and CDR2 is FQGNSA. The CDR3 loop is CASSWAGLALDEQFF. The CDR3 DNA sequence: TGTGCCAGCAGCTGGGCGGGACTGGCCCTTGATGAGCAGTTCTTC.

Ten or more counts support this clonotype. V gene TRBV20-1 combines with J gene TRBJ2-3; 9 nucleotides align to TRBD2. Germline V CDR1 and CDR2: DFQATT, SNEGSKA (reference sequence). Trimming removed 3 bases from V and 0 bases from J; junction bases left unmatched: 1. The CDR3 runs to 14 residues. The DNA of the CDR3 is TGCAGTGCTAGCCTAGCGGGAAGCACAGATACGCAGTATTTT. As protein: CSASLAGSTDTQYF.

The sample holds a few counts of this clonotype. The gene calls are TRBV7-9 and TRBJ1-2; tentatively, D is TRBD1 (5 bases). CDR1 is SEHNR, CDR2 FQNEAQ, per germline (reference sequence). The CDR3 length is 12 residues. The V end was cut by 5 bases, the J end by 5 bases, with 9 bases between. This chain's CDR3 is CASSIDSYGYTF. The CDR3 DNA reads TGTGCCAGCAGCATAGACAGTTATGGCTACACCTTC.

At least ten counts were recorded for this clonotype. The chain employs TRBV12-3 or TRBV12-4 and TRBJ2-2; the match to TRBD2 covers 8 bases. The CDR3 contains 16 residues. Unmatched junction bases numbered 6, after V lost 2 bases and J lost 4 bases. CDR3 protein: CASSLLGGGPTGELFF. The CDR3 DNA follows: TGTGCCAGCAGTTTATTAGGCGGGGGGCCCACCGGGGAGCTGTTTTTT.

This clonotype showed up just a few times. This chain links TRBV27 with TRBJ2-2, with D tentatively TRBD2 (7 bases). V gave up 7 bases and J gave up 6 bases, with 15 bases separating them. CDR3 length equals 14 residues. Germline-derived CDR1 and CDR2 are MNHEY and SMNVEV (reference sequence). CDR3 coding DNA: TGTGCCAGCACCCGAAGGGGGGGGGCCGGGGAGCTGTTTTTT. Translation gives CASTRRGGAGELFF.

The V gene is TRBV12-5, the J gene TRBJ1-2, with D hard to call. Trimming shortened V by 9 bases and J by 5 bases, and 7 bases separated the two germline ends. The germline gives CDR1 LGHNT, CDR2 FRNRAP. The CDR3 consists of 10 residues. The CDR3 region is CASGLYGYTF. DNA of the CDR3: TGTGCTAGCGGACTGTATGGCTACACCTTC.

The V and J genes are TRBV14 and TRBJ1-2; D call uncertain. Trimming removed 0 bases at V and 14 bases at J, with 16 bases between. This CDR3 is 13 amino acids long. The germline V gene has CDR1 SGHDN and CDR2 FVKESK. DNA of the CDR3: TGTGCCAGCAGCCAAGAAGGCAGTGATTCCCGTACCTTC. Amino acid sequence: CASSQEGSDSRTF.

This clonotype has a count of ten or more. The rearrangement links TRBV20-1 to TRBJ2-2; TRBD2 is a possible D gene (5 bases). The CDR3 runs to 13 residues. Germline-derived CDR1 and CDR2 are DFQATT and SNEGSKA (reference sequence). Trimming took 3 bases from V and 7 from J, leaving 12 bases between them. The CDR3 reads CSARNIAIGELFF. In DNA, the CDR3 is TGCAGTGCTAGGAATATAGCGATCGGGGAGCTGTTTTTT.

The chain employs TRBV6-6 and TRBJ2-5; 8 bases agree with TRBD1. V shed 6 bases, J shed 4 bases, and the junction held 7 bases outside the gene matches. CDR1 MNHNY and CDR2 SVGAGI come from the germline V gene (reference sequence). This CDR3 contains 14 residues. CDR3 loop: CASSPTGVGETQYF. CDR3 nucleotides: TGTGCCAGCAGCCCGACAGGGGTCGGAGAGACCCAGTACTTC.

The chain employs TRBV14 and TRBJ2-7; TRBD2 might be the D (7 bases). Trimming removed 0 bases at V and 2 bases at J, with 11 bases between. CDR3 length: 15 amino acids. CDR1 is SGHDN, CDR2 FVKESK, per germline. The CDR3 protein is CASSQEGGGAYEQYF. The DNA for the CDR3 is TGTGCCAGCAGCCAAGAAGGGGGGGGCGCCTACGAGCAGTACTTC.

This clonotype was seen ten or more times. The CDR3 DNA is TGCAGTGCTAGAGATGACGGGTGGGGCCGGACCGGGGAGCTGTTTTTT. Translating it yields CSARDDGWGRTGELFF. V is TRBV20-1 and J is TRBJ2-2; TRBD1 might be the D (5 bases). CDR3 length: 16 amino acids. Germline-derived CDR1 and CDR2 are DFQATT and SNEGSKA (reference sequence). V shed 0 bases and J shed 5 bases, with 16 bases lying between them.

The chain's CDR3 is CASSQVPTGGQTPLHF. The CDR3, as DNA: TGTGCCAGCAGCCAAGTCCCGACAGGGGGGCAGACACCCCTCCACTTT. V and J are TRBV3-1 and TRBJ1-6; TRBD1 matches at 9 bases. The trim removed 1 base at V and 11 bases at J, leaving 9 bases unmatched. This CDR3 is built from 16 residues. CDR1 LGHDT and CDR2 YNNKEL come from the germline V gene (reference sequence).

This clonotype was seen ten or more times. The V call is TRBV7-2, the J call TRBJ1-6; no reliable D call. V was pared by 5 bases and J by 0 bases, with 8 bases between. CDR3 length: 15 residues. Germline assignment: CDR1 SGHTA and CDR2 FQGNSA. The CDR3 coding sequence is TGTGCCAGCAGCCGAGAAACCTCCTATAATTCACCCCTCCACTTT. Translating gives CASSRETSYNSPLHF.

In its sample, this clonotype was seen many times. V and J are TRBV7-8 and TRBJ1-4, with no clear D. V was clipped by 6 bases and J by 0 bases, with 11 bases between them. The CDR3 is 15 amino acids. CDR1 is SGHVS and CDR2 is FQNEAQ in the germline V gene. CDR3 sequence (DNA): TGTGCCAGCAGTTTTGGCCGCTCAACTAATGAAAAACTGTTTTTT. It yields the protein CASSFGRSTNEKLFF.

V usage is TRBV7-9 and J usage is TRBJ2-5; 8 bases are shared with TRBD1. V shed 5 bases, J shed 0 bases, and the junction held 8 bases outside the gene matches. Germline CDR1 reads SEHNR; CDR2 reads FQNEAQ (reference sequence). This CDR3 has 16 amino acids. CDR3 DNA sequence: TGTGCCAGCAGCCGCGGGACAGGTGGGAACCAAGAGACCCAGTACTTC. Its protein product is CASSRGTGGNQETQYF.

Many counts were recorded for this clonotype. The V gene is TRBV11-1, the J gene TRBJ2-1, with TRBD2 as a possible D gene (5 bases). Trimming removed 5 bases at V and 6 bases at J, with 8 bases between. CDR1 is SGHAT and CDR2 is FQDESV in the germline V gene (reference sequence). The CDR3 covers 12 residues. The CDR3 sequence: CASSEGGNEQFF. The CDR3 nucleotides read TGTGCCAGCAGCGAAGGAGGCAATGAGCAGTTCTTC.

This clonotype was picked up many times. The rearrangement links TRBV12-3 or TRBV12-4 to TRBJ2-7; D not certain. This CDR3 is 14 amino acids long. V shed 3 bases and J shed 2 bases, with 11 bases lying between them. CDR3 loop: CASSFPAAPYEQYF. The CDR3 coding sequence is TGTGCCAGCAGTTTCCCCGCAGCTCCCTACGAGCAGTACTTC.

This clonotype appeared many times. V usage is TRBV29-1 and J usage is TRBJ2-1, with TRBD1 matching over 7 bases. The CDR3 loop spans 13 amino acids. The ends lost 6 bases at V and 5 bases at J; junction bases unmatched: 7. Per germline, CDR1 SQVTM and CDR2 ANQGSEA. CDR3 sequence reads: CSVRDSPNNEQFF. The DNA for the CDR3 is TGCAGCGTCCGGGACAGCCCTAACAATGAGCAGTTCTTC.

The rearrangement joins TRBV14 to TRBJ2-4; D is perhaps TRBD2 (5 bases). CDR1 and CDR2 from the germline V gene are SGHDN and FVKESK. Trimming removed 5 bases from V and 6 bases from J, with 8 bases in between. The CDR3 extends over 12 amino acids. CDR3 sequence: CASSEGRNIQYF. CDR3 DNA: TGTGCCAGCAGCGAGGGTAGAAACATTCAGTACTTC.

The rearrangement uses TRBV18 and TRBJ1-4; TRBD1 matches 9 bases. Trimming cost V 0 bases and J 8 bases; bases outside gene matches: 10. The V gene's germline CDR1 is KGHSH and CDR2 LQKENI. CDR3 size: 17 residues. The CDR3 sequence: CASSPPGGDRAGEKLFF. DNA of the CDR3: TGTGCCAGCTCACCACCGGGCGGGGACAGGGCAGGAGAAAAACTGTTTTTT.